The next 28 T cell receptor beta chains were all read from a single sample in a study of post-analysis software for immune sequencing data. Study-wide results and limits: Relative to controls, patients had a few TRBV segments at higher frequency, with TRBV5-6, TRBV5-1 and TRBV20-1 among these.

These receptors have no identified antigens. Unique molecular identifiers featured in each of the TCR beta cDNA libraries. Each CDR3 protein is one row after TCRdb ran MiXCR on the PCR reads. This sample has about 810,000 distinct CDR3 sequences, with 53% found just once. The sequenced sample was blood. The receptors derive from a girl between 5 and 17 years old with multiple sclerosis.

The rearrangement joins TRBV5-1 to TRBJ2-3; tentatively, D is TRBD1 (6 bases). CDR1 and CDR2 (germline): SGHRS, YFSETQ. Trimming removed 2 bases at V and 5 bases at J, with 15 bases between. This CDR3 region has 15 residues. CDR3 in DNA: TGCGCCAGCAGCTTTGTACAGGGAAGAGAAGATACGCAGTATTTT. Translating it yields CASSFVQGREDTQYF.

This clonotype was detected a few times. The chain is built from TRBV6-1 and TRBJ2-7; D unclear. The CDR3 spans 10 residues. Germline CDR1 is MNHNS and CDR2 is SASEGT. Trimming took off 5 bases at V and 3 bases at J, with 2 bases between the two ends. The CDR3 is CASSCYEQYF. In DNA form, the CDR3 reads TGTGCCAGCAGTTGCTACGAGCAGTACTTC.

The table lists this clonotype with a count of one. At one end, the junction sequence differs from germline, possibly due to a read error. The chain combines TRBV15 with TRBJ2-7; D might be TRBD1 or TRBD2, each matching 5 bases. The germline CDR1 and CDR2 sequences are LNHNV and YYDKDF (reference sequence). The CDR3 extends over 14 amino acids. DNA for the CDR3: TGTGCCACCAGTAGAGTACCGGATGGGACGGAGCAGTACTTC. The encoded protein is CATSRVPDGTEQYF. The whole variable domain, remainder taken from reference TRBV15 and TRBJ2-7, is DAMVIQNPRYQVTQFGKPVTLSCSQTLNHNVMYWYQQKSSQAPKLLFHYYDKDFNNEADTPDNFQSRRPNTSFCFLDIRSPGLGDTAMYLCATSRVPDGTEQYFGPGTRLTVT.

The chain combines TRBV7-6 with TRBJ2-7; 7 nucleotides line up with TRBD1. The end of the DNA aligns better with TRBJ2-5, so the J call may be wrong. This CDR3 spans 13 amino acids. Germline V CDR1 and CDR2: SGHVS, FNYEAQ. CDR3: CASSRDSLQTQYF. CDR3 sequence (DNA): TGTGCCAGCAGCAGGGACAGTCTACAGACCCAGTACTTC.

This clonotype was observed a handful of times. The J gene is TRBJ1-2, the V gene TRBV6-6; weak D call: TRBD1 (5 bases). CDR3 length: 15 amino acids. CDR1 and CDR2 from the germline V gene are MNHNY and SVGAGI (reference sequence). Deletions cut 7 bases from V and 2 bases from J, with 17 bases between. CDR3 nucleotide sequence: TGTGCCAGCACGTCACGGGGGAAGGCCAACTATGGCTACACCTTC. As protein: CASTSRGKANYGYTF.

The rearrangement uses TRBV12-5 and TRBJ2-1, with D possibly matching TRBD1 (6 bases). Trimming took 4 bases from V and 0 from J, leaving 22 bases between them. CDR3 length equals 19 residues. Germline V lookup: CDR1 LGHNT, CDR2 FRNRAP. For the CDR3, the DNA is TGTGCTAGTGGTTCTAAAATAATGACAGGCCGGACCTCCTACAATGAGCAGTTCTTC. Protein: CASGSKIMTGRTSYNEQFF.

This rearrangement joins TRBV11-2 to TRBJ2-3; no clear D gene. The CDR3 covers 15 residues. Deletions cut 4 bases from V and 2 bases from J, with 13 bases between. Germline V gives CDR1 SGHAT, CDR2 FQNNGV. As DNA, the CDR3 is TGTGCCAGCAGCTCGCTTAGGCTCCACACAGATACGCAGTATTTT. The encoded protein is CASSSLRLHTDTQYF. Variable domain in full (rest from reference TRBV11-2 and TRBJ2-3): EAGVAQSPRYKIIEKRQSVAFWCNPISGHATLYWYQQILGQGPKLLIQFQNNGVVDDSQLPKDRFSAERLKGVDSTLKIQPAKLEDSAVYLCASSSLRLHTDTQYFGPGTRLTVL.

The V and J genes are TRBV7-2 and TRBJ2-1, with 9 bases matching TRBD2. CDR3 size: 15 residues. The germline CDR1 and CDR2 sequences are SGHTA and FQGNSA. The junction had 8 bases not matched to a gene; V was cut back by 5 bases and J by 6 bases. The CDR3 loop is CASSPGTSRLNEQFF. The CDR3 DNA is TGTGCCAGCAGCCCCGGGACTAGCAGGCTCAATGAGCAGTTCTTC.

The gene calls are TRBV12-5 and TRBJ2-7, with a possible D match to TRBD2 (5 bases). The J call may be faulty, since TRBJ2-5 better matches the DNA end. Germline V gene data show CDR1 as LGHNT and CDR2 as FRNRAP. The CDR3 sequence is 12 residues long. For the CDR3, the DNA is TGTGCTAGTGGGCCGGACGGGAAGACCCAGTACTTC. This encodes CASGPDGKTQYF.

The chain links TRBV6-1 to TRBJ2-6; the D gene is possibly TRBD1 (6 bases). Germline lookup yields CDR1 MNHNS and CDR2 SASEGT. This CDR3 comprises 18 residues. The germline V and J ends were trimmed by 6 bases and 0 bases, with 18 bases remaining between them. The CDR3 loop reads CASSAWTETRSGANVLTF. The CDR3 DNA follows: TGTGCCAGCAGCGCATGGACAGAGACGCGCTCTGGGGCCAACGTCCTGACTTTC.

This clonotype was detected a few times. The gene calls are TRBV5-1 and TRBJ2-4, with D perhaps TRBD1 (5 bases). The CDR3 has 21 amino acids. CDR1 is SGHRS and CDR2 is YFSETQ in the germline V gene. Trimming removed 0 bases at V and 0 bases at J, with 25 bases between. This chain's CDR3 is CASSLEGKAGYLDLAKNIQYF. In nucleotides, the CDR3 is TGCGCCAGCAGCTTGGAAGGAAAGGCAGGGTACCTAGACCTAGCCAAAAACATTCAGTACTTC.

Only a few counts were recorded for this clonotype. This CDR3 reads CASSEGGRTDTQYF. Written as DNA, the CDR3 is TGCGCCAGCAGTGAGGGCGGGAGGACAGATACGCAGTATTTT. The genes are TRBV10-1 and TRBJ2-3, with 8 bases identical to TRBD2. Germline-derived CDR1 and CDR2 are WNHNN and SYGVQD (reference sequence). With 2 bases clipped from V and 3 bases from J, the junction kept 1 base outside the gene matches. The CDR3 loop spans 14 amino acids.

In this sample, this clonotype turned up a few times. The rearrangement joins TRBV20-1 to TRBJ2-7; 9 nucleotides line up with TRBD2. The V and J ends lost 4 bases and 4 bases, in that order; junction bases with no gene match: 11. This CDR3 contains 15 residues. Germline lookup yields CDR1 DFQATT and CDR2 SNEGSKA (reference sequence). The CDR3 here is CSANIAGLANYEQYF. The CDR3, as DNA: TGCAGTGCTAACATAGCGGGACTAGCAAATTACGAGCAGTACTTC.

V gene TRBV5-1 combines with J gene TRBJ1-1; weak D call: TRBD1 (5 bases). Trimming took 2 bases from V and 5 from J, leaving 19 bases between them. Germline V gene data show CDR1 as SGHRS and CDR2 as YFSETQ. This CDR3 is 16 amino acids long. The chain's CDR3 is CASSFGTAVWVTEAFF. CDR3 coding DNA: TGCGCCAGCAGCTTCGGGACGGCGGTTTGGGTAACTGAAGCTTTCTTT.

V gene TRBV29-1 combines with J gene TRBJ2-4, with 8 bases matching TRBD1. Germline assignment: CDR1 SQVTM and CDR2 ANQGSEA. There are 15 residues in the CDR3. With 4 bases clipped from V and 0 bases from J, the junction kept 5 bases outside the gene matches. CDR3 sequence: CSVAPGQVAKNIQYF. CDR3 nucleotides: TGCAGCGTTGCCCCGGGACAGGTAGCCAAAAACATTCAGTACTTC.

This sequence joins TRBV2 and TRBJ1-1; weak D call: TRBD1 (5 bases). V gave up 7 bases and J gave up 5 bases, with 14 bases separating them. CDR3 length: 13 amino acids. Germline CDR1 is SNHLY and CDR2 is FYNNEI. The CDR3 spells CASTVGAQTEAFF. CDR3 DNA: TGTGCCAGCACTGTAGGGGCGCAGACTGAAGCTTTCTTT.

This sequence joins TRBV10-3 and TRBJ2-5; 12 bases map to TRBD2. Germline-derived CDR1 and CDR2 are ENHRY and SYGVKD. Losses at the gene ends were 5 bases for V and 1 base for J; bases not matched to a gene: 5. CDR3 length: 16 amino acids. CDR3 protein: CAISPGTSGPQETQYF. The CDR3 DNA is TGTGCCATCAGTCCCGGGACTAGCGGGCCCCAAGAGACCCAGTACTTC.

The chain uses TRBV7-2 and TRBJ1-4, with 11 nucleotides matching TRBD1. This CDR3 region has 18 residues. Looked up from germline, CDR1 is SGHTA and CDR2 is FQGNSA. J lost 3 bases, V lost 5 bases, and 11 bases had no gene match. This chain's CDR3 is CASSPRTGGWVANEKLFF. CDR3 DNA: TGTGCCAGCAGCCCCCGGACAGGGGGCTGGGTAGCTAATGAAAAACTGTTTTTT.

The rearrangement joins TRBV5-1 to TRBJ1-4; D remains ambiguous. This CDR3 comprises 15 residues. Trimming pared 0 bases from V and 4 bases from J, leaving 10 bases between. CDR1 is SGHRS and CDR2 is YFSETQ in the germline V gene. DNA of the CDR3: TGCGCCAGCAGCTTGGAGCACAATAGTAATGAAAAACTGTTTTTT. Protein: CASSLEHNSNEKLFF. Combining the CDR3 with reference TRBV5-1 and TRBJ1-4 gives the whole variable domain KAGVTQTPRYLIKTRGQQVTLSCSPISGHRSVSWYQQTPGQGLQFLFEYFSETQRNKGNFPGRFSGRQFSNSRSEMNVSTLELGDSALYLCASSLEHNSNEKLFFGSGTQLSVL.

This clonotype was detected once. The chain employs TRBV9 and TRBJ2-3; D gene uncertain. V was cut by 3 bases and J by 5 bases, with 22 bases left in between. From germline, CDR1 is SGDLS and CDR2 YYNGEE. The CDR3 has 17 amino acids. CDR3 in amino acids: CASSEGPDADQVDTQYF. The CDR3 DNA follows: TGTGCCAGCAGCGAGGGCCCAGACGCGGACCAGGTAGATACGCAGTATTTT.

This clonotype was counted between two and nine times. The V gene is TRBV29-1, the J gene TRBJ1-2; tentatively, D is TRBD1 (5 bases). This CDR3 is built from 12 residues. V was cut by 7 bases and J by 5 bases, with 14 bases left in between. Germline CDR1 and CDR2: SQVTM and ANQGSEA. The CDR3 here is CSGRGTEYGYTF. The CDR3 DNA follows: TGCAGCGGGCGAGGGACGGAGTATGGCTACACCTTC.

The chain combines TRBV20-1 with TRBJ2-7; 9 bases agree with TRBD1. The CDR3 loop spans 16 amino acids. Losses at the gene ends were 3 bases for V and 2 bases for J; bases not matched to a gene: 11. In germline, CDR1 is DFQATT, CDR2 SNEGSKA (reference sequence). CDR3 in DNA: TGCAGTGCTAGTCCCAACAGGGGGCGAGGGACCTACGAGCAGTACTTC. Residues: CSASPNRGRGTYEQYF.

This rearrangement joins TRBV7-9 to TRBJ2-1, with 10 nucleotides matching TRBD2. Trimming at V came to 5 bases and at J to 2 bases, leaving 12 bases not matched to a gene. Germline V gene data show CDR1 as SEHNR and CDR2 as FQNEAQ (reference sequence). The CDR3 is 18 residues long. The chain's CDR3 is CASSPRSRTSGAYNEQFF. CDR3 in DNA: TGTGCCAGCAGCCCCCGTTCCCGGACTAGCGGAGCCTACAATGAGCAGTTCTTC.

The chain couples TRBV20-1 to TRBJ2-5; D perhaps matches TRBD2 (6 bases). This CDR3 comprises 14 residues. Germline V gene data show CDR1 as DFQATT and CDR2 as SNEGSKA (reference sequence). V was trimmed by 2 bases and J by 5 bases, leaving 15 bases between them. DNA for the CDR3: TGCAGTGCTAGATTCCGGGACTCGTGGGAGACCCAGTACTTC. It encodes CSARFRDSWETQYF.

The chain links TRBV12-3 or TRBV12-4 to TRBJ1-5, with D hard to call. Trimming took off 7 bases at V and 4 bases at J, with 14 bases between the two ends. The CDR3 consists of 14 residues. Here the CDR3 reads CASTQRGINQPQHF. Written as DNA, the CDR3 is TGTGCCAGCACACAGCGGGGAATTAATCAGCCCCAGCATTTT.

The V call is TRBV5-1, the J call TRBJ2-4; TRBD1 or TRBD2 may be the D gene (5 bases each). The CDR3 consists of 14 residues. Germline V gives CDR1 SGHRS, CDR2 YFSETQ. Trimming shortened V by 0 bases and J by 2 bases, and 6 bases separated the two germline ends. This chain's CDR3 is CASSLGGSKNIQYF. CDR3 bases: TGCGCCAGCAGCTTGGGGGGGTCCAAAAACATTCAGTACTTC.

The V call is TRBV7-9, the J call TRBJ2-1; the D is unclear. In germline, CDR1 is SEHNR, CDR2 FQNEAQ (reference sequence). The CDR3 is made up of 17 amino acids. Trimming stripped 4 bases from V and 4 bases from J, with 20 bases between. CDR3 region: CASSSGKAETPYNEQFF. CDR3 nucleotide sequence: TGTGCCAGCAGCTCTGGAAAGGCGGAGACCCCATACAATGAGCAGTTCTTC.

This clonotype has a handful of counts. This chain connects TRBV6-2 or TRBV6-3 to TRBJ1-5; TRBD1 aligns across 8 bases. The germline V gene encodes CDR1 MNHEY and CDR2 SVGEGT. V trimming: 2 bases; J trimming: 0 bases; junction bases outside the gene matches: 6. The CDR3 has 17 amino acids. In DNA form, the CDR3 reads TGTGCCAGCAGTTACGGACCGACAGGGGTTAGCAATCAGCCCCAGCATTTT. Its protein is CASSYGPTGVSNQPQHF.